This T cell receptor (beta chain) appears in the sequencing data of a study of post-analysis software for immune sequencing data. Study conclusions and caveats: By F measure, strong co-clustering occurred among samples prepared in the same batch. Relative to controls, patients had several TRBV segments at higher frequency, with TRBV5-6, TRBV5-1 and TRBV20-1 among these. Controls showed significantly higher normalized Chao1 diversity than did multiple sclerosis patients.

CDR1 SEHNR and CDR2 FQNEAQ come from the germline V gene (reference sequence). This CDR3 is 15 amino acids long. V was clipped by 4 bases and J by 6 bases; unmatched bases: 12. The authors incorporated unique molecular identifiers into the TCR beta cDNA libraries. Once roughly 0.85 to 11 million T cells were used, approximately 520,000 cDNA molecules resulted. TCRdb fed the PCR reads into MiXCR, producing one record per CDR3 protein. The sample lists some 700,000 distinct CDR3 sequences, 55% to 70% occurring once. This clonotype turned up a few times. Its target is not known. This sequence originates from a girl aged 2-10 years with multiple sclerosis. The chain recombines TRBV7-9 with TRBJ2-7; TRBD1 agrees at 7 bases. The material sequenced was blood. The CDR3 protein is CASSSEDRVLIEQYF. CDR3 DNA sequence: TGTGCCAGCAGCTCTGAAGACAGGGTTCTAATCGAGCAGTACTTC.